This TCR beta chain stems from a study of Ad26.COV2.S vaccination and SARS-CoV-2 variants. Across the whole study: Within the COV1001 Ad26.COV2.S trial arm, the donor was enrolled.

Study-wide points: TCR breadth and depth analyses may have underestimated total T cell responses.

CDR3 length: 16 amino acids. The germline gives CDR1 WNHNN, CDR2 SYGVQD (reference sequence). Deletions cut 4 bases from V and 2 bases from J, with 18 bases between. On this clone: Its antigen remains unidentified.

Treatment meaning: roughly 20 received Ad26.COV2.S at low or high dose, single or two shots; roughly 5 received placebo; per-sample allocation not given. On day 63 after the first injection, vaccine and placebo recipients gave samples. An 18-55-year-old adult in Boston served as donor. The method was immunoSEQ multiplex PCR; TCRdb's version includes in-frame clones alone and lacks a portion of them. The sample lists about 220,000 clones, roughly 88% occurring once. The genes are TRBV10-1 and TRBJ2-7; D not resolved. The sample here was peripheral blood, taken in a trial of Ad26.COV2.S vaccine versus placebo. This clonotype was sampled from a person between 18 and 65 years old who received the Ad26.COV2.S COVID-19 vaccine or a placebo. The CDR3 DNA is TGCGCCAGCAGTGTTCACAGCCCCAACCGGGCCTACGAGCAGTACTTC. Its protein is CASSVHSPNRAYEQYF.